This is a list of T cell receptor beta chains from one sample in a study of OX40 agonist ivuxolimab in advanced cancers. TCRdb's copy holds only in-frame clones and misses some; the assay was immunoSEQ multiplex PCR. Of 70,000 to 85,000 clones listed, 86% are singletons. The specimen was CD4+ or CD8+ T cells sorted from blood, collected in a trial of the OX40 agonist ivuxolimab. The origin of the receptors is an adult with an advanced solid tumor such as melanoma, head and neck, liver or kidney cancer. Both conserved end residues are part of each CDR3. Fields, in order: D gene, V gene, J gene, clone size, CDR3 protein, CDR3 DNA. A D gene is named only where the DNA matches it firmly. Not every row has a clone size; where given, it reads once, few, many or a size class.

d_gene: TRBD2; v_gene: TRBV19; j_gene: TRBJ2-7; abundance: -; CDR3aa: CASTLAGVGEQYF; CDR3nt: TGTGCCAGTACCCTAGCGGGAGTTGGCGAGCAGTACTTC
d_gene: -; v_gene: TRBV6-5; j_gene: TRBJ2-1; abundance: -; CDR3aa: CASSYNLGSIVNEQFF; CDR3nt: TGTGCCAGCAGTTACAATCTGGGAAGCATAGTAAATGAGCAGTTCTTC
d_gene: TRBD2; v_gene: TRBV9; j_gene: TRBJ2-3; abundance: once; CDR3aa: CASSEVTSGITDTQYF; CDR3nt: TGTGCCAGCAGCGAAGTAACTAGCGGGATAACAGATACGCAGTATTTT
d_gene: -; v_gene: TRBV9; j_gene: TRBJ2-3; abundance: -; CDR3aa: CASSVFRGASTDTQYF; CDR3nt: TGTGCCAGCAGCGTATTCAGGGGGGCCAGCACAGATACGCAGTATTTT
d_gene: -; v_gene: TRBV19; j_gene: TRBJ1-5; abundance: few; CDR3aa: CASSIARQPQHF; CDR3nt: TGTGCCAGTAGTATAGCGAGGCAGCCCCAGCATTTT
d_gene: TRBD2; v_gene: TRBV19; j_gene: TRBJ2-1; abundance: -; CDR3aa: CASSIRESGRDEQFF; CDR3nt: TGTGCCAGTAGTATTAGGGAGTCAGGGAGGGATGAGCAGTTCTTC
d_gene: TRBD1; v_gene: TRBV19; j_gene: TRBJ2-7; abundance: once; CDR3aa: CASSIPGQGLGEQYF; CDR3nt: TGTGCCAGTAGTATTCCGGGACAGGGGTTAGGCGAGCAGTACTTC
d_gene: -; v_gene: TRBV4-2; j_gene: TRBJ1-1; abundance: -; CDR3aa: CASSQVQSKNGAFF; CDR3nt: TGTGCCAGCAGCCAAGTACAATCGAAAAACGGAGCTTTCTTT
d_gene: -; v_gene: TRBV28; j_gene: TRBJ1-1; abundance: -; CDR3aa: CASSLPNTEAFF; CDR3nt: TGTGCCAGCAGCCTACCGAACACTGAAGCTTTCTTT
d_gene: TRBD1; v_gene: TRBV5-6; j_gene: TRBJ2-7; abundance: -; CDR3aa: CASSPRGQGRYEQYF; CDR3nt: TGTGCCAGCAGCCCCAGGGGGCAGGGACGCTACGAGCAGTACTTC
d_gene: -; v_gene: TRBV6-5; j_gene: TRBJ1-4; abundance: -; CDR3aa: CATSSAGATNEKLFF; CDR3nt: TGTGCCACCTCTAGCGCAGGGGCAACTAATGAAAAACTGTTTTTT
d_gene: TRBD2; v_gene: TRBV14; j_gene: TRBJ2-7; abundance: once; CDR3aa: CASSFGTSGYEQYF; CDR3nt: TGTGCCAGCAGCTTCGGGACTAGCGGCTACGAGCAGTACTTC
d_gene: TRBD2; v_gene: TRBV5-5; j_gene: TRBJ2-5; abundance: -; CDR3aa: CASSLVLAGAQETQYF; CDR3nt: TGTGCCAGCAGCTTGGTTCTAGCGGGGGCCCAAGAGACCCAGTACTTC
d_gene: -; v_gene: TRBV9; j_gene: TRBJ2-3; abundance: -; CDR3aa: CASSVELVGDTQYF; CDR3nt: TGTGCCAGCAGCGTAGAACTAGTTGGAGATACGCAGTATTTT
d_gene: -; v_gene: TRBV5-1; j_gene: TRBJ2-5; abundance: -; CDR3aa: CASGTGAWETQYF; CDR3nt: TGCGCCAGCGGCACGGGGGCATGGGAGACCCAGTACTTC
d_gene: TRBD1; v_gene: TRBV2; j_gene: TRBJ1-4; abundance: once; CDR3aa: CASSTDRAGREKLFF; CDR3nt: TGTGCCAGCAGTACCGACAGGGCCGGGAGGGAAAAACTGTTTTTT
d_gene: -; v_gene: TRBV29-1; j_gene: TRBJ1-2; abundance: -; CDR3aa: CSVEESSSHGYTF; CDR3nt: TGCAGCGTTGAAGAGTCATCCAGCCATGGCTACACCTTC
d_gene: -; v_gene: TRBV7-3; j_gene: TRBJ2-1; abundance: -; CDR3aa: CASSLETVSYNEQFF; CDR3nt: TGTGCCAGCAGCCTGGAGACAGTCTCCTACAATGAGCAGTTCTTC
d_gene: -; v_gene: TRBV6-1; j_gene: TRBJ2-1; abundance: -; CDR3aa: CASSDAAGGSGFF; CDR3nt: TGTGCCAGCAGTGACGCCGCTGGGGGCTCGGGGTTCTTC
d_gene: -; v_gene: TRBV29-1; j_gene: TRBJ2-7; abundance: -; CDR3aa: CSVLLGEQYF; CDR3nt: TGCAGCGTTCTTCTGGGCGAGCAGTACTTC
d_gene: -; v_gene: TRBV7-2; j_gene: TRBJ1-6; abundance: once; CDR3aa: CASSPLRTSYNSPLHF; CDR3nt: TGTGCCAGCAGCCCACTTCGGACAAGTTATAATTCACCCCTCCACTTT
d_gene: TRBD1; v_gene: TRBV14; j_gene: TRBJ1-4; abundance: once; CDR3aa: CASSRDRRSEKLFF; CDR3nt: TGTGCCAGCAGCCGGGACAGGAGAAGTGAAAAACTGTTTTTT
d_gene: TRBD1; v_gene: TRBV5-1; j_gene: TRBJ2-7; abundance: -; CDR3aa: CASSLPGQGGEQYF; CDR3nt: TGCGCCAGCAGCCTTCCGGGACAGGGTGGAGAGCAGTACTTC
d_gene: -; v_gene: TRBV29-1; j_gene: TRBJ1-2; abundance: -; CDR3aa: CSVTRPGGGYTF; CDR3nt: TGCAGCGTCACTAGGCCCGGCGGGGGCTACACCTTC
d_gene: -; v_gene: TRBV6-4; j_gene: TRBJ1-5; abundance: -; CDR3aa: CASSEDPSGNQPQHF; CDR3nt: TGTGCCAGCAGTGAGGATCCAAGCGGCAATCAGCCCCAGCATTTT
d_gene: -; v_gene: TRBV27; j_gene: TRBJ1-1; abundance: -; CDR3aa: CASSRSVLRDSEAFF; CDR3nt: TGTGCCAGCAGCCGCTCCGTCCTCAGGGATTCTGAAGCTTTCTTT
d_gene: TRBD1; v_gene: TRBV7-9; j_gene: TRBJ1-1; abundance: -; CDR3aa: CASSFSTGGATEAFF; CDR3nt: TGTGCCAGCAGCTTCAGCACAGGGGGCGCAACCGAAGCTTTCTTT
d_gene: TRBD2; v_gene: TRBV7-9; j_gene: TRBJ2-7; abundance: -; CDR3aa: CASSRTTSGASYEQYF; CDR3nt: TGTGCCAGCAGCCGGACAACTAGCGGGGCCTCCTACGAGCAGTACTTC
d_gene: TRBD1; v_gene: TRBV28; j_gene: TRBJ1-2; abundance: -; CDR3aa: CASRLGQGRYTF; CDR3nt: TGTGCCAGCAGACTCGGACAGGGACGCTACACCTTC
d_gene: TRBD1; v_gene: TRBV7-2; j_gene: TRBJ2-2; abundance: -; CDR3aa: CASSPLGGRELFF; CDR3nt: TGTGCCAGCAGCCCCCTAGGGGGCCGGGAGCTGTTTTTT
d_gene: -; v_gene: TRBV21-1; j_gene: TRBJ2-1; abundance: -; CDR3aa: CASSKAGRQGHEQFF; CDR3nt: TGTGCCAGCAGCAAAGCGGGTAGACAGGGTCATGAGCAGTTCTTC
d_gene: -; v_gene: TRBV6-1; j_gene: TRBJ1-3; abundance: -; CDR3aa: CASKQDTSGNTIYF; CDR3nt: TGTGCCAGCAAGCAAGACACCTCTGGAAACACCATATATTTT
d_gene: -; v_gene: TRBV7-3; j_gene: TRBJ2-5; abundance: -; CDR3aa: CASSKGVQETQYF; CDR3nt: TGTGCCAGCAGCAAGGGGGTACAAGAGACCCAGTACTTC
d_gene: TRBD1; v_gene: TRBV28; j_gene: TRBJ1-2; abundance: -; CDR3aa: CASSLLQGLGYTF; CDR3nt: TGTGCCAGCAGTTTGTTACAGGGGCTTGGCTACACCTTC
d_gene: TRBD2; v_gene: TRBV30; j_gene: TRBJ2-2; abundance: once; CDR3aa: CAWSASLAGTGELFF; CDR3nt: TGTGCCTGGAGTGCCAGCCTAGCGGGTACCGGGGAGCTGTTTTTT
d_gene: -; v_gene: TRBV6-5; j_gene: TRBJ2-7; abundance: -; CDR3aa: CASRQSYEQYF; CDR3nt: TGTGCCAGCAGACAATCCTACGAGCAGTACTTC
d_gene: -; v_gene: TRBV28; j_gene: TRBJ1-1; abundance: -; CDR3aa: CASSLTGGEETEAFF; CDR3nt: TGTGCCAGCAGTTTAACGGGGGGGGAGGAAACTGAAGCTTTCTTT
d_gene: -; v_gene: TRBV6-6; j_gene: TRBJ2-2; abundance: -; CDR3aa: CASRETGELFF; CDR3nt: TGTGCCAGCAGGGAGACTGGGGAGCTGTTTTTT
d_gene: TRBD1; v_gene: TRBV4-3; j_gene: TRBJ1-1; abundance: -; CDR3aa: CASSHRQGANTEAFF; CDR3nt: TGCGCCAGCAGCCACCGACAGGGGGCGAACACTGAAGCTTTCTTT
d_gene: TRBD2; v_gene: TRBV5-1; j_gene: TRBJ2-7; abundance: -; CDR3aa: CASSLGGTSQGYEQYF; CDR3nt: TGCGCCAGCAGCTTGGGGGGGACTAGTCAAGGATACGAGCAGTACTTC
d_gene: TRBD2; v_gene: TRBV10-3; j_gene: TRBJ2-5; abundance: -; CDR3aa: CAISALAGAEETQYF; CDR3nt: TGTGCCATCAGTGCCCTAGCGGGGGCGGAAGAGACCCAGTACTTC
d_gene: TRBD1; v_gene: TRBV2; j_gene: TRBJ2-5; abundance: -; CDR3aa: CASRRTGQTGETQYF; CDR3nt: TGTGCCAGCAGGAGGACAGGCCAGACGGGAGAGACCCAGTACTTC
d_gene: TRBD2; v_gene: TRBV4-3; j_gene: TRBJ2-7; abundance: -; CDR3aa: CASSLGASGSFDEQYF; CDR3nt: TGCGCCAGCAGCCTAGGGGCTAGCGGGAGTTTCGACGAGCAGTACTTC
d_gene: -; v_gene: TRBV28; j_gene: TRBJ1-2; abundance: -; CDR3aa: CASRSPEGGSYGYTF; CDR3nt: TGTGCCAGCAGAAGTCCCGAGGGGGGGAGCTATGGCTACACCTTC
d_gene: -; v_gene: TRBV18; j_gene: TRBJ2-5; abundance: -; CDR3aa: CASSPEGLRETQYF; CDR3nt: TGTGCCAGCTCACCGGAGGGACTCAGGGAGACCCAGTACTTC
d_gene: TRBD2; v_gene: TRBV9; j_gene: TRBJ2-1; abundance: -; CDR3aa: CASSVGTTGGYEQFF; CDR3nt: TGTGCCAGCAGCGTTGGGACTACCGGAGGCTATGAGCAGTTCTTC
d_gene: -; v_gene: TRBV4-3; j_gene: TRBJ2-5; abundance: -; CDR3aa: CASSQVYPGRTQYF; CDR3nt: TGCGCCAGCAGCCAAGTCTACCCAGGGCGGACCCAGTACTTC
d_gene: TRBD1; v_gene: TRBV28; j_gene: TRBJ1-1; abundance: -; CDR3aa: CASKGGTGGTEAFF; CDR3nt: TGTGCCAGCAAGGGAGGGACAGGGGGCACTGAAGCTTTCTTT
d_gene: -; v_gene: TRBV30; j_gene: TRBJ1-5; abundance: -; CDR3aa: CAWSPRGGVSGNQPQHF; CDR3nt: TGTGCCTGGAGTCCTCGAGGGGGGGTGTCGGGCAATCAGCCCCAGCATTTT
d_gene: -; v_gene: TRBV7-2; j_gene: TRBJ1-2; abundance: -; CDR3aa: CASSLGTVPHGYTF; CDR3nt: TGTGCCAGCAGCTTGGGGACCGTCCCCCATGGCTACACCTTC
d_gene: -; v_gene: TRBV7-9; j_gene: TRBJ2-1; abundance: -; CDR3aa: CASSLLLISYNEQFF; CDR3nt: TGTGCCAGCAGCTTACTCCTCATCTCCTACAATGAGCAGTTCTTC